The present T cell receptor (beta chain) was sequenced within a study of T cell responses to AZD1222 COVID-19 vaccine. Study-level points and caveats: The study sampled repertoires only after the peak T cell response. In a largely white British group with more females than males, clonal diversity was possibly underestimated. Just 5 to 7 AZD1222 recipients were seropositive at baseline.

Comments on this clone: The antigen is unknown.

Trimming removed 4 bases at V and 6 bases at J, with 7 bases between. CDR3 length equals 12 residues. CDR1 and CDR2 from the germline V gene are SEHNR and FQNEAQ (reference sequence). This table comes from immunoSEQ multiplex PCR, and its TCRdb copy is limited to in-frame clones, with some not included. The sample holds roughly 67,000 clones, about nine tenths seen once. The receptor was derived from an adult in good health. V usage is TRBV7-9 and J usage is TRBJ2-1; D not certain. The sample consisted of peripheral blood, taken on day 0 of AZD1222 vaccination. The CDR3 DNA reads as TGTGCCAGCAGCTCAGAGATCAATGAGCAGTTCTTC. The encoded protein is CASSSEINEQFF.